Listed below are T cell receptor beta chains from one sample, sequenced in a study of T cell responses to AZD1222 COVID-19 vaccine. Here immunoSEQ multiplex PCR was the method, and the copy in TCRdb shows in-frame clones only, minus some. The sample consists of 100,000 to 150,000 clones, roughly 84% of them appearing once. Sequenced material: peripheral blood, taken on day 0 of AZD1222 vaccination. Receptor source: an adult in good health. Both conserved end residues are part of each CDR3. Fields, in order: clone size, V gene, J gene, D gene, CDR3 DNA, CDR3 protein. D genes are given only for firm matches. Size values are once, few and many counts, or a class for expanded clones, and some rows have none.

>NA|TRBV15|TRBJ2-7|NA
TGTGCCACCAGCAGAGAGATTAGGCGGAGCTCCTACGAGCAGTACTTC
CATSREIRRSSYEQYF
>NA|TRBV13|TRBJ2-2|NA
TGTGCCAGCAGCTTCCAGAACACCGGGGAGCTGTTTTTT
CASSFQNTGELFF
>NA|TRBV7-3|TRBJ1-1|TRBD1
TGTGCCAGCAGCTTAATGCAGGGGGCCCCAACTGAAGCTTTCTTT
CASSLMQGAPTEAFF
>few|TRBV19|TRBJ2-7|TRBD2
TGTGCCAGTAGTCCCTTTGGACTAGCGGGGAGTTCCTACGAGCAGTACTTC
CASSPFGLAGSSYEQYF
>once|TRBV5-5|TRBJ2-1|NA
TGTGCCAGCTATCTGAGGGCATCCAATGAGCAGTTCTTC
CASYLRASNEQFF
>NA|TRBV30|TRBJ1-3|NA
TGTGCCTGGACCGGACAGATTGGGAACACCATATATTTT
CAWTGQIGNTIYF
>NA|TRBV5-1|TRBJ1-1|TRBD1
TGCGCCAGCAGCGGGGGACAGGGGGTCGCTGAAGCTTTCTTT
CASSGGQGVAEAFF
>NA|TRBV29-1|TRBJ2-7|TRBD1
TGCAGCGTTGTGGGGACAGGGGTAGGCGAGCAGTACTTC
CSVVGTGVGEQYF
>once|TRBV5-1|TRBJ2-2|NA
TGCGCCAGCAGCTCGAACACCGGGGAGCTGTTTTTT
CASSSNTGELFF
>NA|TRBV29-1|TRBJ2-2|NA
TGCAGCGTTGCCTCGTCTGGTGGGAGCACCGGGGAGCTGTTTTTT
CSVASSGGSTGELFF
>NA|TRBV28|TRBJ1-2|TRBD1
TGTGCCAGCAGGGTTGACAGGGACTATGGCTACACCTTC
CASRVDRDYGYTF
>NA|TRBV6-2/TRBV6-3|TRBJ1-5|TRBD1
TGTGCCAGCAGTTACTCGAACAGGGGCCATCAGCCCCAGCATTTT
CASSYSNRGHQPQHF
>NA|TRBV5-4|TRBJ1-2|NA
TGTGCCAGCAGCTTGATCGGGCAGGGGAGTTACTATGGCTACACCTTC
CASSLIGQGSYYGYTF
>once|TRBV7-3|TRBJ1-5|NA
TGTGCCAGCAGATGTACAGGAGTCCAAGCAAATCAGCCCCAGCATTTT
CASRCTGVQANQPQHF
>once|TRBV6-5|TRBJ1-1|NA
TGTGCCAGCAGTTACGCTAAGATGAACACTGAAGCTTTCTTT
CASSYAKMNTEAFF
>NA|TRBV5-8|TRBJ2-2|NA
TGTGCCAGCAGCTTGGACAGGGTCACCGGGGAGCTGTTTTTT
CASSLDRVTGELFF
>NA|TRBV5-1|TRBJ1-1|TRBD1
TGCGCCAGCAGCCCAGGGACAGGGACCACTGAAGCTTTCTTT
CASSPGTGTTEAFF
>once|TRBV9|TRBJ1-6|TRBD1
TGTGCCAGCAGCGCCGGACAGGGTCCAAATTCACCCCTCCACTTT
CASSAGQGPNSPLHF
>NA|TRBV28|TRBJ1-5|NA
TGTGCCAGCAATTTTGAGGGTTGGAATCAGCCCCAGCATTTT
CASNFEGWNQPQHF
>NA|TRBV4-3|TRBJ2-7|NA
TGCGCCAGCAGCCAAGATTACCCAGCGTGGGACTACGAGCAGTACTTC
CASSQDYPAWDYEQYF
>NA|TRBV6-5|TRBJ1-5|NA
TGTGCCAGCAGTCCGCCAGGGGACAATCAGCCCCAGCATTTT
CASSPPGDNQPQHF
>NA|TRBV20-1|TRBJ2-7|NA
TGCAGTGGCCAGGGAAACGACGAGCAGTACTTC
CSGQGNDEQYF
>NA|TRBV18|TRBJ1-1|TRBD1
TGTGCCAGCTCACCACCCCAGGGGGCTGAGGACACTGAAGCTTTCTTT
CASSPPQGAEDTEAFF
>NA|TRBV5-3|TRBJ2-3|TRBD2
TGTGCCAGAAGCCCGGGGACTACCTACACAGATACGCAGTATTTT
CARSPGTTYTDTQYF
>NA|TRBV7-9|TRBJ1-4|NA
TGTGCCAGCAGCTTATCCCCAGGGGTGATAGAAAAACTGTTTTTT
CASSLSPGVIEKLFF
>NA|TRBV27|TRBJ2-3|NA
TGTGCCAGCAGTTTTTCCCCCAGCACAGATACGCAGTATTTT
CASSFSPSTDTQYF
>NA|TRBV10-3|TRBJ2-1|TRBD2
TGTGCCATCAGTGCCTCTTCCGGACTAGCGGATTCCTACAATGAGCAGTTCTTC
CAISASSGLADSYNEQFF